The sequence of this TCR beta chain was determined in a study of cytomegalovirus exposure and HLA in healthy donors. Clones were read by immunoSEQ multiplex PCR, and TCRdb kept only the in-frame ones, dropping some. The repertoire holds some 120,000 clones, with approximately 81% as singletons. The sequence derives from a woman in her 30s in good health and CMV-seronegative. The sequencing input was PBMCs.

Here the CDR3 reads CASSSVPGQGEKAFF. CDR3 nucleotides: TGTGCCAGCAGCTCAGTCCCGGGACAGGGAGAGAAAGCTTTCTTT. The genes are TRBV7-2 and TRBJ1-1; 9 positions match TRBD1. V gave up 4 bases and J gave up 9 bases; unmatched junction bases: 12. CDR3 length equals 15 residues. Germline CDR1 and CDR2: SGHTA and FQGNSA.